Below are 10 T cell receptor beta chains sequenced from a single sample in a study of beta chain features in type 1 diabetes. As every portion of the isolated RNA was reverse transcribed, the sequencing read expressed TCRB transcripts. Profiled with immunoSEQ multiplex PCR; TCRdb holds only in-frame clones, not every one. The table shows about 900,000 clones, with roughly 16% occurring only once. Sequences were obtained from naive CD4+ T cells from blood. These receptors were collected from a young woman in good health.

The chain is built from TRBV6-1 and TRBJ2-7, with TRBD2 matching 8 bases. Trimming took 8 bases from V and 0 from J; bases not matched to a gene: 6. CDR3 length equals 14 residues. Germline-derived CDR1 and CDR2 are MNHNS and SASEGT. In DNA form, the CDR3 reads TGTGCCAGCGAGCGGGAGAAAGTCTCCTACGAGCAGTACTTC. Amino acid sequence: CASEREKVSYEQYF.

This clone has at least ten counts. This chain links TRBV4-3 with TRBJ2-1; 8 positions agree with TRBD2. Trimming took 4 bases from V and 6 from J; bases not matched to a gene: 11. Germline CDR1 is LGHNA and CDR2 is YSLEER. This CDR3 contains 16 residues. In nucleotides, the CDR3 is TGCGCCAGCAGCCGATTAGCGGGGCCCGGCCTCAATGAGCAGTTCTTC. Translation gives CASSRLAGPGLNEQFF.

This clone was counted only a few times. The chain recombines TRBV10-3 with TRBJ2-3; D possibly corresponds to TRBD2 (5 bases). In germline, CDR1 is ENHRY, CDR2 SYGVKD. The CDR3 spans 12 residues. V was cut by 6 bases and J by 2 bases, with 6 bases left in between. Written as DNA, the CDR3 is TGTGCCATCAGGGGAGCCACAGATACGCAGTATTTT. Translating it yields CAIRGATDTQYF.

With respect to this clone: Other DNA sequences within the sample encode an identical CDR3. The V call is TRBV28, the J call TRBJ2-3; D not resolved. Trimming took 5 bases from V and 0 from J, leaving 6 bases between them. There are 13 residues in the CDR3. The V gene's germline CDR1 is MDHEN and CDR2 SYDVKM. The CDR3 loop is CASSPVSTDTQYF. CDR3 in DNA: TGTGCCAGCAGTCCCGTAAGCACAGATACGCAGTATTTT.

This clone has more than one count but fewer than ten. This chain joins TRBV29-1 and TRBJ1-3; D is ambiguous. This CDR3 is built from 13 residues. CDR1 SQVTM and CDR2 ANQGSEA come from the germline V gene. Trimming shortened V by 6 bases and J by 0 bases, and 9 bases separated the two germline ends. CDR3 bases: TGCAGCGTCGCCCCCAGCTCTGGAAACACCATATATTTT. Encoded protein: CSVAPSSGNTIYF. The complete variable domain, with remaining parts taken from reference TRBV29-1 and TRBJ1-3, reads SAVISQKPSRDICQRGTSLTIQCQVDSQVTMMFWYRQQPGQSLTLIATANQGSEATYESGFVIDKFPISRPNLTFSTLTVSNMSPEDSSIYLCSVAPSSGNTIYFGEGSWLTVV.

The chain uses TRBV28 and TRBJ2-7; 9 bases align to TRBD2. The V gene end was trimmed by 8 bases and the J gene end by 12 bases; junction bases not matched to a gene: 17. Germline values: CDR1 MDHEN, CDR2 SYDVKM. This CDR3 has 14 amino acids. The CDR3 nucleotides are TGTGCCAGCGGATCACCGGGACTAGCAGGTTCGGGGTACTTC. This codes for CASGSPGLAGSGYF.

Only a few counts were recorded for this clone. V gene TRBV7-9 combines with J gene TRBJ2-7; TRBD1 aligns across 8 bases. The germline V gene encodes CDR1 SEHNR and CDR2 FQNEAQ (reference sequence). CDR3 length: 15 amino acids. The J segment lost 5 bases and the V segment lost 5 bases, leaving 11 bases of the junction unmatched. CDR3 residues: CASSLLDRVLHEQYF. The CDR3 DNA follows: TGTGCCAGCAGCCTGTTGGACAGGGTACTCCACGAGCAGTACTTC.

V gene TRBV7-2 combines with J gene TRBJ2-1; TRBD2 matches at 12 bases. With 3 bases clipped from V and 6 bases from J, the junction kept 6 bases outside the gene matches. This CDR3 is 16 amino acids long. CDR1 and CDR2 from the germline V gene are SGHTA and FQGNSA. CDR3 DNA sequence: TGTGCCAGCAGCTTTGCTAGCGGGAGGGGGTTCAATGAGCAGTTCTTC. Its protein product is CASSFASGRGFNEQFF. Drawing the rest from reference TRBV7-2 and TRBJ2-1, the complete variable domain is GAGVSQSPSNKVTEKGKDVELRCDPISGHTALYWYRQSLGQGLEFLIYFQGNSAPDKSGLPSDRFSAERTGGSVSTLTIQRTQQEDSAVYLCASSFASGRGFNEQFFGPGTRLTVL.

This clone was seen only a few times. The chain combines TRBV29-1 with TRBJ2-1; 7 bases are a match to TRBD2. J lost 8 bases, V lost 7 bases, and 14 bases had no gene match. The germline gives CDR1 SQVTM, CDR2 ANQGSEA. This CDR3 has 14 amino acids. Here the CDR3 reads CSDPLAAAGDEQFF. The CDR3 DNA follows: TGCAGCGACCCCCTAGCGGCGGCAGGCGATGAGCAGTTCTTC.

With regard to this clone: An end of the junction differs from the germline gene, which may be a read error. This chain's CDR3 is CASRLWGDSTGELFF. CDR3 DNA: TGTGCCAGCAGGTTATGGGGGGACTCCACCGGGGAGCTGTTTTTT. This chain joins TRBV28 and TRBJ2-2; a weak D match, TRBD2 (6 bases). The CDR3 is 15 residues long. Germline loops: CDR1 MDHEN, CDR2 SYDVKM.